These 16 T cell receptor beta chains originate from one sample sequenced in a study of T cells in Graves' hyperthyroidism and ophthalmopathy. It was RNA transcripts that yielded the amplified TCR beta CDR3 regions. HTBI primers drove first-round RT-PCR of the TCR CDR3. TCRdb analysed the multiplex PCR reads with MiXCR anew, one entry per CDR3 protein. The sample has roughly 740,000 distinct CDR3 sequences; 16% are singletons. The sample was blood. The receptor set was obtained from a man aged 18 to 29 with Graves' hyperthyroidism.

This clonotype appeared a single time. The chain combines TRBV7-9 with TRBJ2-2, with 8 bases matching TRBD1. CDR1 and CDR2 (germline): SEHNR, FQNEAQ (reference sequence). V shed 5 bases, J shed 6 bases, and the junction held 11 bases outside the gene matches. This CDR3 spans 16 amino acids. In DNA, the CDR3 is TGTGCCAGCAGCGGCCGGGACAGGAGAAACCCCGGGGAGCTGTTTTTT. Its translation: CASSGRDRRNPGELFF. Drawing the rest from reference TRBV7-9 and TRBJ2-2, the complete variable domain is DTGVSQNPRHKITKRGQNVTFRCDPISEHNRLYWYRQTLGQGPEFLTYFQNEAQLEKSRLLSDRFSAERPKGSFSTLEIQRTEQGDSAMYLCASSGRDRRNPGELFFGEGSRLTVL.

Many counts were recorded for this clonotype. V gene TRBV28 combines with J gene TRBJ1-2; D may be TRBD1 (5 bases). Trimming took 8 bases from V and 3 from J, leaving 16 bases between them. The germline CDR1 and CDR2 sequences are MDHEN and SYDVKM. The CDR3 runs 14 residues. In DNA, the CDR3 is TGTGCCAGCTTTCGTCTCGGGGGGGACTATGGCTACACCTTC. This codes for CASFRLGGDYGYTF.

V is TRBV20-1 and J is TRBJ2-7, with D maybe TRBD2 (7 bases). In germline, CDR1 is DFQATT, CDR2 SNEGSKA (reference sequence). Between the trimmed V and J ends, which lost 0 bases and 6 bases, there was a span of 12 bases. The length of the CDR3 is 13 residues. The CDR3 nucleotides are TGCAGTGCTAGAGAGGGGGGGCTGGGCGAGCAGTACTTC. Its protein product is CSAREGGLGEQYF.

The table lists this clonotype with many counts. The chain uses TRBV12-3 or TRBV12-4 and TRBJ1-5; the D is unclear. The CDR3 is made up of 15 amino acids. The V end lost 3 bases, the J end lost 0 bases, and 9 bases lay between the germline ends. CDR3 bases: TGTGCCAGCAGTTTGGTCATGGGTAGCAATCAGCCCCAGCATTTT. Amino acids: CASSLVMGSNQPQHF.

This clonotype was picked up a small number of times. For the CDR3, the DNA is TGTGCCAGCAGTTTAAGCCCTCTCCACTACGAGCAGTACTTC. Protein product: CASSLSPLHYEQYF. The chain combines TRBV28 with TRBJ2-7; unclear D gene. Germline loops: CDR1 MDHEN, CDR2 SYDVKM. This CDR3 has 14 residues. The V end was cut by 2 bases, the J end by 3 bases, with 11 bases between.

This clonotype came up a few times. The rearrangement joins TRBV5-1 to TRBJ2-2, with TRBD1 identical over 9 bases. Looked up from germline, CDR1 is SGHRS and CDR2 is YFSETQ. V lost 3 bases to trimming and J lost 4 bases; unmatched junction nucleotides: 10. CDR3 length: 17 amino acids. CDR3 in amino acids: CASSSIPGQGVTGELFF. The CDR3, as DNA: TGCGCCAGCAGCTCGATTCCGGGACAGGGAGTCACCGGGGAGCTGTTTTTT.

The table lists this clonotype with many counts. The chain uses TRBV2 and TRBJ1-1, with D perhaps matching TRBD1 (6 bases). Germline V CDR1 and CDR2: SNHLY, FYNNEI. The germline V and J ends were trimmed by 2 bases and 6 bases, with 13 bases remaining between them. The CDR3 totals 14 residues. CDR3 amino acids: CASSENREGSEAFF. The CDR3 DNA reads as TGTGCCAGCAGTGAAAACAGGGAAGGATCTGAAGCTTTCTTT.

This clonotype turned up a few times. V gene TRBV19 combines with J gene TRBJ1-2; tentative D call: TRBD1 (5 bases). This CDR3 spans 13 amino acids. Trimming shortened V by 3 bases and J by 6 bases, and 11 bases separated the two germline ends. CDR1 is LNHDA and CDR2 is SQIVND in the germline V gene (reference sequence). The CDR3 here is CASSMGGVDGYTF. The CDR3 DNA is TGTGCCAGTAGTATGGGGGGAGTGGATGGCTACACCTTC. Using reference TRBV19 and TRBJ1-2 for the parts outside the CDR3, the full variable domain is DGGITQSPKYLFRKEGQNVTLSCEQNLNHDAMYWYRQDPGQGLRLIYYSQIVNDFQKGDIAEGYSVSREKKESFPLTVTSAQKNPTAFYLCASSMGGVDGYTFGSGTRLTVV.

This clonotype was counted a few times. This chain uses TRBV6-1 with TRBJ1-2, with TRBD1 as a possible D gene (5 bases). This CDR3 region has 13 residues. Germline CDR1 reads MNHNS; CDR2 reads SASEGT. With 5 bases removed from V and 6 bases from J, the gap between germline ends came to 13 bases. Written as DNA, the CDR3 is TGTGCCAGCAGTTTTGGGGGTAGGGATGGCTACACCTTC. Protein: CASSFGGRDGYTF.

This clonotype was counted at least ten times. The V call is TRBV28, the J call TRBJ2-2; 9 nucleotides match TRBD2. With 6 bases clipped from V and 3 bases from J, the junction kept 17 bases outside the gene matches. This CDR3 has 19 amino acids. In germline, CDR1 is MDHEN, CDR2 SYDVKM. For the CDR3, the DNA is TGTGCCAGCAGCCCAGCGGTCTGGATAGCGGGAGCGGACACCGGGGAGCTGTTTTTT. It codes for CASSPAVWIAGADTGELFF. Full variable domain (outside the CDR3, taken from reference TRBV28 and TRBJ2-2): DVKVTQSSRYLVKRTGEKVFLECVQDMDHENMFWYRQDPGLGLRLIYFSYDVKMKEKGDIPEGYSVSREKKERFSLILESASTNQTSMYLCASSPAVWIAGADTGELFFGEGSRLTVL.

The chain has TRBV28 and TRBJ2-7, with 13 bases identical to TRBD2. Germline CDR1 reads MDHEN; CDR2 reads SYDVKM. The CDR3 runs to 18 residues. V lost 5 bases to trimming and J lost 4 bases; unmatched junction nucleotides: 14. The CDR3 protein is CASSHAILAGGPVYEQYF. The CDR3 DNA follows: TGTGCCAGCAGTCACGCAATACTAGCGGGAGGGCCCGTTTACGAGCAGTACTTC.

Note on this clonotype: A much more abundant neighbour one base away suggests this may be a read error. The chain links TRBV20-1 to TRBJ1-1; 8 bases are a match to TRBD1. The CDR3 consists of 13 residues. The germline CDR1 and CDR2 sequences are DFQATT and SNEGSKA (reference sequence). The CDR3 nucleotides are TGCAGTGCTAGAGGGGGACAGGCAGCCGAAGCTTCCTTT. Amino acid sequence: CSARGGQAAEASF.

The V and J genes are TRBV14 and TRBJ1-1; D gene uncertain. V was pared by 0 bases and J by 0 bases, with 14 bases between. In germline, CDR1 is SGHDN, CDR2 FVKESK. The CDR3 runs to 17 residues. The CDR3, as DNA: TGTGCCAGCAGCCAAGATCAACATAACGTCATGAACACTGAAGCTTTCTTT. As protein: CASSQDQHNVMNTEAFF.

The V call is TRBV7-3, the J call TRBJ2-7; no definite D call. The CDR3 runs to 15 residues. Germline V lookup: CDR1 SGHTA, CDR2 FQGTGA. V was shortened by 0 bases and J by 4 bases, with 13 bases between the two germline ends. The CDR3 protein is CASSLTARASYEQYF. CDR3 sequence (DNA): TGTGCCAGCAGCTTAACGGCAAGGGCTAGTTACGAGCAGTACTTC.

The V call is TRBV5-1, the J call TRBJ2-1, with 9 positions matching TRBD1. Germline V gene sequence: CDR1 SGHRS, CDR2 YFSETQ. With V trimmed by 4 bases and J by 7 bases, 12 bases remained unmatched. This CDR3 spans 16 amino acids. CDR3 residues: CASSGTTGGEPNEQFF. The CDR3 DNA follows: TGCGCCAGCAGCGGGACGACAGGGGGAGAACCAAATGAGCAGTTCTTC.

CDR3 bases: TGTGCCAGCAGCCTGGACAGGGCTTACTACAATGAGCAGTTCTTC. The encoded protein is CASSLDRAYYNEQFF. This chain joins TRBV11-2 and TRBJ2-1; TRBD1 agrees at 8 bases. This CDR3 is built from 15 residues. Trimming took 5 bases from V and 3 from J; bases not matched to a gene: 6. Looked up from germline, CDR1 is SGHAT and CDR2 is FQNNGV.